The T cell receptor beta chain described here comes from a study of blood T cell repertoires in COVID-19. Overall study context: Italy, Spain and the United States were the sources of the convalescent and acute COVID-19 samples. Sample material is recorded as cDNA or gDNA derived from T cells, B-cell-depleted T cells, or PBMCs.

Method: immunoSEQ multiplex PCR; TCRdb's copy keeps in-frame clones and lacks some. The data show roughly 200,000 clones, 80% to 85% seen once. CDR1 GTSNPN and CDR2 SVGIG come from the germline V gene (reference sequence). This CDR3 has 16 residues. With 5 bases clipped from V and 1 base from J, the junction kept 11 bases outside the gene matches. V and J are TRBV30 and TRBJ2-5, with 9 positions matching TRBD1. The sample taken for sequencing was peripheral blood. The receptor comes from a human donor in a cohort sampled during active COVID-19. CDR3 nucleotides: TGTGCCTGGTCGACAGGGGGAACGGGAGTCCAAGAGACCCAGTACTTC. It codes for CAWSTGGTGVQETQYF.